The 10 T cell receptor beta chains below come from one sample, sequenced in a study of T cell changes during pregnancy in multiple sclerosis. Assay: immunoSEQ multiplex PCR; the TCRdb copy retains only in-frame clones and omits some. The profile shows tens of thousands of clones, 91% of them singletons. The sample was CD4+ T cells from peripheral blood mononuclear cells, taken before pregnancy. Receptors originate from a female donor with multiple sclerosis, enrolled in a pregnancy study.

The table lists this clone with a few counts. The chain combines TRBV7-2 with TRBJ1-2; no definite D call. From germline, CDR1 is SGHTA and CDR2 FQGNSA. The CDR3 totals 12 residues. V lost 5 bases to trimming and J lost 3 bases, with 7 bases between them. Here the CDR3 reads CASSLVHYGYTF. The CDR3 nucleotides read TGTGCCAGCAGCCTTGTCCACTATGGCTACACCTTC.

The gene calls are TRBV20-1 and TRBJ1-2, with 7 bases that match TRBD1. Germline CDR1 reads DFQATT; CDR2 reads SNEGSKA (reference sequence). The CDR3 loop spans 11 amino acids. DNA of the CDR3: TGCAGGCAAACAGGGGCAGGCGGCTACACCTTC. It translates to CRQTGAGGYTF.

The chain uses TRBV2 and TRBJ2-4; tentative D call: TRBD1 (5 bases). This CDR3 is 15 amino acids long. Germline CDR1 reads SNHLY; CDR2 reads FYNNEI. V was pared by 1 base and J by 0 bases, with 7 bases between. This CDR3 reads CASSEEGLAKNIQYF. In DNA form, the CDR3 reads TGTGCCAGCAGTGAAGAGGGGTTAGCCAAAAACATTCAGTACTTC.

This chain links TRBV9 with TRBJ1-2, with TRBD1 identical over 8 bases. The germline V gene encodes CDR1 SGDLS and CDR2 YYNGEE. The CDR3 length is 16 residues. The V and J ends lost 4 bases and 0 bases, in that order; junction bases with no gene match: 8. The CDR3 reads CASSSGQAATNYGYTF. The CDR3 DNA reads TGTGCCAGCAGCTCGGGACAGGCCGCCACTAACTATGGCTACACCTTC.

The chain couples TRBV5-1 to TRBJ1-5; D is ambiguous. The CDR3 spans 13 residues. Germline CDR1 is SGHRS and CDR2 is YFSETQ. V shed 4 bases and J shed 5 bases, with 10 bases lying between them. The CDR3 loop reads CASSADGDQPQHF. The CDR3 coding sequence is TGCGCCAGCAGCGCGGACGGGGATCAGCCCCAGCATTTT. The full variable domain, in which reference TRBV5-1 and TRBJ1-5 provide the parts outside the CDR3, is KAGVTQTPRYLIKTRGQQVTLSCSPISGHRSVSWYQQTPGQGLQFLFEYFSETQRNKGNFPGRFSGRQFSNSRSEMNVSTLELGDSALYLCASSADGDQPQHFGDGTRLSIL.

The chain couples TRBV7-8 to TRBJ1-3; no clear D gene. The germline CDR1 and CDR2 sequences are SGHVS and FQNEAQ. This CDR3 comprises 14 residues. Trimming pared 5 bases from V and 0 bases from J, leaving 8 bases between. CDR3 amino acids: CASSPPRSGNTIYF. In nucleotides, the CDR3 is TGTGCCAGCAGCCCCCCTCGCTCTGGAAACACCATATATTTT.

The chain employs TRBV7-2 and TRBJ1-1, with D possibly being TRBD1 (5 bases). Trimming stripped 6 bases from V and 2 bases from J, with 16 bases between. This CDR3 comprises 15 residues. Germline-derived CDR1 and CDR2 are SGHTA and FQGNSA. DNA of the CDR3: TGTGCCAGCAGTTATGATTCCGGGGGTAACACTGAAGCTTTCTTT. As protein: CASSYDSGGNTEAFF.

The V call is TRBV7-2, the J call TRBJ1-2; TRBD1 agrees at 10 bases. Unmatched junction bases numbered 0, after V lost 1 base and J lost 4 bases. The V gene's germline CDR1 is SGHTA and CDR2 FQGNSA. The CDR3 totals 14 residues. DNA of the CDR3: TGTGCCAGCAGCTTAGGGGACAGGGGCTATGGCTACACCTTC. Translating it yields CASSLGDRGYGYTF.

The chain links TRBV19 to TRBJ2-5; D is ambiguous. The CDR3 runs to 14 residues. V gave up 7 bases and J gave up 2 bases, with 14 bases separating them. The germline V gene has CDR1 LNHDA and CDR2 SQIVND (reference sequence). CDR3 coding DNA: TGTGCCAGTACCCTAACCGGCAGGCAAGAGACCCAGTACTTC. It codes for CASTLTGRQETQYF.

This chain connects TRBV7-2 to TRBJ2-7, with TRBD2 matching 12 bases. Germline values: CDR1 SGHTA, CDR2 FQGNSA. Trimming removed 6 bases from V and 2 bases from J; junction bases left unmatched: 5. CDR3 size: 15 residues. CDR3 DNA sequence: TGTGCCAGCAGTCCGACTAGCGGGGGTCCCTACGAGCAGTACTTC. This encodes CASSPTSGGPYEQYF.